The rows below give T cell receptor beta chains drawn from one sample of a study of T cell responses to AZD1222 COVID-19 vaccine. TCRdb keeps only in-frame clones here, not all; method: immunoSEQ multiplex PCR. The table includes about 170,000 clones, over 90% detected once. The source was peripheral blood, collected on day 0 of AZD1222 vaccination. The origin of the receptors is an adult in good health. The CDR3 runs from the conserved cysteine through the conserved F or W. The D gene is left open where the match is weak. A clone size is listed for some rows: how often the clone was seen (once, few, many), or a class if it is expanded.

clone_size	v_call	j_call	d_call	cdr3_nt	cdr3_aa
-	TRBV27	TRBJ2-7	TRBD2	TGTGCCAGCAGTCTCCTTCCGACTAGCGGGGAGACCTACGAGCAGTACTTC	CASSLLPTSGETYEQYF
-	TRBV19	TRBJ1-1	-	TGTGCCAGTAGTCCCTACAGGGTAGGCACTGAAGCTTTCTTT	CASSPYRVGTEAFF
-	TRBV9	TRBJ1-4	-	TGTGCCAGCAGCGACAACCAGGGGAAGAATGAAAAACTGTTTTTT	CASSDNQGKNEKLFF
-	TRBV3-1/TRBV3-2	TRBJ1-6	-	TGTGCCAGCAAAGATGGCAATTCACCCCTCCACTTT	CASKDGNSPLHF
-	TRBV20-1	TRBJ2-7	-	TGCAGTGCTTTGGACATTTACGAGCAGTACTTC	CSALDIYEQYF
-	TRBV7-9	TRBJ1-5	TRBD1	TGTGCCAGCAGCCCCGGACAGGGTACGAGCAATCAGCCCCAGCATTTT	CASSPGQGTSNQPQHF
-	TRBV18	TRBJ1-6	TRBD1	TGTGCCAGCTCATCTACAGGGGGCTCTTCACCCCTCCACTTT	CASSSTGGSSPLHF
-	TRBV28	TRBJ1-4	TRBD1	TGTGCCACCGTACGGACAGGGGCTAGGGGAAAACTGTTTTTT	CATVRTGARGKLFF
-	TRBV7-8	TRBJ2-1	TRBD1	TGTGCCAGCAACCCCTTACAGGGGTACAATGAGCAGTTCTTC	CASNPLQGYNEQFF
-	TRBV18	TRBJ2-7	-	TGTGCCAGCTCTCCCGGAGGAGGAGTAAGAGAGCAGTACTTC	CASSPGGGVREQYF
-	TRBV30	TRBJ2-7	TRBD2	TGTGCCTGGAGTGTAGGGGCGGGAGGTAAGGACGAGCAGTACTTC	CAWSVGAGGKDEQYF
-	TRBV7-6	TRBJ1-1	-	TGTGCCAGCAGCTCCAACATGCGGGGGATAGGAGTGAACACTGAAGCTTTCTTT	CASSSNMRGIGVNTEAFF
once	TRBV10-1	TRBJ2-3	-	TGCGCCAGTTCGGTCGGCGGGGGCAGCACAGATACGCAGTATTTT	CASSVGGGSTDTQYF
-	TRBV19	TRBJ2-3	TRBD1	TGTGCCAGCAGGTCAGGGGGTGGAGATACGCAGTATTTT	CASRSGGGDTQYF
-	TRBV4-1	TRBJ2-4	TRBD2	TGCGCCAGCAGCCAAGTTCCTAGCGGGGGGGCCGTTGGAAACATTCAGTACTTC	CASSQVPSGGAVGNIQYF
-	TRBV14	TRBJ2-2	-	TGTGCCAGCAGCCCCTTCTTAGGACAAGGGGACACCGGGGAGCTGTTTTTT	CASSPFLGQGDTGELFF
-	TRBV5-1	TRBJ1-1	-	TGCGCCAGCAGCTTGGCCTCAAGGGATAGCACTGAAGCTTTCTTT	CASSLASRDSTEAFF
once	TRBV7-2	TRBJ2-3	TRBD1	TGTGCCAGCAGCTTGGAAGGGGGCGACCTGTACTTTGATACGCAGTATTTT	CASSLEGGDLYFDTQYF
-	TRBV5-1	TRBJ2-7	-	TGCGCCAGCAGCCATCCTTCCTACGAGCAGTACTTC	CASSHPSYEQYF
-	TRBV6-5	TRBJ1-6	TRBD1	TGTGCCAGCAGTTACTCGGACAGGGCCAATTCACCCCTCCACTTT	CASSYSDRANSPLHF
-	TRBV4-1	TRBJ2-1	-	TGCGCCAGCAGCCGGTCCGCCTGGGACAATGAGCAGTTCTTC	CASSRSAWDNEQFF
-	TRBV7-9	TRBJ2-7	TRBD2	TGTGCCAGCAGCTTACCCGTAGCGGGAACCTCCTACGAGCAGTACTTC	CASSLPVAGTSYEQYF
-	TRBV18	TRBJ2-3	TRBD2	TGTGCCAGCTCACCAGGGGCGGGCACTAGCGGCTCAGATACGCAGTATTTT	CASSPGAGTSGSDTQYF
-	TRBV7-2	TRBJ2-2	TRBD1	TGTGCCAGCAGCTCGCAGCCCCAGGGGGCGAAAACCGGGGAGCTGTTTTTT	CASSSQPQGAKTGELFF
-	TRBV6-5	TRBJ1-1	-	TGTGCCAGCAGACATTCACGGGTCAAGAACACTGAAGCTTTCTTT	CASRHSRVKNTEAFF
-	TRBV19	TRBJ2-7	-	TGTGCCAGTAGTATTATGGAATTCTACGAGCAGTACTTC	CASSIMEFYEQYF
-	TRBV3-1/TRBV3-2	TRBJ2-2	-	TGTGCCAGCAGCCAAGTACGTGCGCTGAACACCGGGGAGCTGTTTTTT	CASSQVRALNTGELFF
-	TRBV18	TRBJ1-5	-	TGTGCCAGCTCACCATTAGGACACCCCAATCAGCCCCAGCATTTT	CASSPLGHPNQPQHF
-	TRBV7-9	TRBJ1-4	-	TGTGCCAGCAGCCCAGTAAGAGGTCAGGGAAGTGAAAAACTGTTTTTT	CASSPVRGQGSEKLFF
-	TRBV5-6	TRBJ1-2	-	TGTGCCAGCAGCCGACTCAGGACGTCTGGAGACTATGGCTACACCTTC	CASSRLRTSGDYGYTF
-	TRBV7-2	TRBJ2-1	-	TGTGCCAGCAGTTACCGGGACGGCGAGCAGTTCTTC	CASSYRDGEQFF
-	TRBV5-1	TRBJ2-3	-	TGCGCCAGCAGCCCGATTCACAATACGCAGTATTTT	CASSPIHNTQYF
-	TRBV2	TRBJ2-7	TRBD2	TGTGCCAGCAGGGGACTAGTTTCCGAGCAGTACTTC	CASRGLVSEQYF
-	TRBV6-6	TRBJ2-7	TRBD2	TGTGCCAGCAGTCGCACCGGGACTAGTATTCCGTCCTACGAGCAGTACTTC	CASSRTGTSIPSYEQYF
-	TRBV6-1	TRBJ2-7	TRBD1	TGTGCCAGCAGTGAACCTGGACAGGCTACCTACGAGCAGTACTTC	CASSEPGQATYEQYF
-	TRBV4-1	TRBJ2-7	TRBD1	TGCGCCAGCAGCCAAGAGTTTTCGGACAGGGTGATAGCCTACGAGCAGTACTTC	CASSQEFSDRVIAYEQYF
-	TRBV6-5	TRBJ1-1	-	TGTGCCAGCAGTTACGGGACTGCGAACACTGAAGCTTTCTTT	CASSYGTANTEAFF
-	TRBV2	TRBJ1-5	-	TGTGCCAGCAGCGAGACGGGATTAAGCAATCAGCCCCAGCATTTT	CASSETGLSNQPQHF
-	TRBV6-5	TRBJ2-7	TRBD2	TGTGCCAGCAGGGTGGTAGCGGGAGACTACGAGCAGTACTTC	CASRVVAGDYEQYF
-	TRBV7-9	TRBJ2-1	-	TGTGCCAGCAGCTTAGTTCGCCTAGAGTACAATGAGCAGTTCTTC	CASSLVRLEYNEQFF
-	TRBV7-9	TRBJ2-7	-	TGTGCCAGCAGCTTAACTGGGACCTTCCAATCCTACGAGCAGTACTTC	CASSLTGTFQSYEQYF
-	TRBV19	TRBJ1-1	TRBD1	TGTGCCAGTTTCTCCATCCTCAGGGGGCGGAACACTGAAGCTTTCTTT	CASFSILRGRNTEAFF
-	TRBV2	TRBJ2-5	-	TGTGCCAGCAGTATCAGGGTCCAAGAGACCCAGTACTTC	CASSIRVQETQYF
-	TRBV19	TRBJ1-1	-	TGTGCCAGTAGTCCCCTGGTGGGTAACACTGAAGCTTTCTTT	CASSPLVGNTEAFF
once	TRBV10-1	TRBJ1-2	TRBD1	TGCGCCAGCAGCCCATACAGGGGGCGATGGAATGGCTACACCTTC	CASSPYRGRWNGYTF
-	TRBV5-4	TRBJ2-7	TRBD1	TGTGCCAGCAGCTTGGGTAGGGGGCGCTACGAGCAGTACTTC	CASSLGRGRYEQYF
once	TRBV27	TRBJ1-4	-	TGTGCCAGATTCGGACTTATCCCACGGGGTGGCGAAAAACTGTTTTTT	CARFGLIPRGGEKLFF
-	TRBV7-8	TRBJ1-6	-	TGTGCCAGCAGCTCCGGACAGACCTATAATTCACCCCTCCACTTT	CASSSGQTYNSPLHF
-	TRBV2	TRBJ2-1	TRBD2	TGTGCCAGCAGTGTCGAGGGACTAGCCTCCTACAATGAGCAGTTCTTC	CASSVEGLASYNEQFF
-	TRBV2	TRBJ1-2	TRBD1	TGTGCCAGCAGGGTTACAGGGGGAACGGATGGCTACACCTTC	CASRVTGGTDGYTF
-	TRBV9	TRBJ1-3	-	TGTGCCAGCAGCGGTTCACAAGGAAACACCATATATTTT	CASSGSQGNTIYF
-	TRBV7-8	TRBJ1-2	-	TGTGCCAGCAGCTCCCGGGACGCGGCTTCTAACTATGGCTACACCTTC	CASSSRDAASNYGYTF
-	TRBV12-3/TRBV12-4	TRBJ2-1	TRBD1	TGTGCCAGCAGTTCAGGGGGCAGCAATGAGCAGTTCTTC	CASSSGGSNEQFF